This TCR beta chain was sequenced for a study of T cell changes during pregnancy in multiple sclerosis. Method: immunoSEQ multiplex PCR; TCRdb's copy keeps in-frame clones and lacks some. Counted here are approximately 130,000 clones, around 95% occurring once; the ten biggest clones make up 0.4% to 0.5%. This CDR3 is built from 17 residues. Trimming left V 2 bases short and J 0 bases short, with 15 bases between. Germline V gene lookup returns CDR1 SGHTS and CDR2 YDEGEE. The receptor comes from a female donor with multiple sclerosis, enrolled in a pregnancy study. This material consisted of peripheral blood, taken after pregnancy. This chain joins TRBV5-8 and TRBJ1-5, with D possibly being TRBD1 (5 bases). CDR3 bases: TGTGCCAGCAGCTTATTCGGGCAGGGTGGTAGCAATCAGCCCCAGCATTTT. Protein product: CASSLFGQGGSNQPQHF.